Each of the 9 T cell receptor beta chains below was sequenced from the same sample in a study of blood T cells in healthy people across ages (dated by TCRdb to 2015 to 2017). Receptor libraries were prepared by 5' RACE. Data came from an Illumina HiSeq 2500. A second PCR of roughly 7 to 12 cycles was performed with a sample-barcoded 5' primer and a J-beta primer mix. TCRdb trimmed public reads at Q25 via fastp, called clones via MiXCR and kept in-frame beta chains. Entries that share a CDR3 protein sequence are merged under the most common genes and DNA. For this sample there are about 640,000 distinct CDR3 sequences; roughly 50% appear just once. 30% to 45% of the sample is in the top ten clones. What was sequenced was blood. These receptors were taken from a man aged 60-69 years in good health.

V is TRBV9 and J is TRBJ2-5; TRBD2 matches at 15 bases. The ends lost 4 bases at V and 5 bases at J; junction bases unmatched: 9. The CDR3 sequence is 17 residues long. The V gene's germline CDR1 is SGDLS and CDR2 YYNGEE. DNA of the CDR3: TGTGCCAGCAGCTCTCGGACTAGCGGGGGGGCAGGGGAGACCCAGTACTTC. Residues: CASSSRTSGGAGETQYF.

The gene calls are TRBV20-1 and TRBJ2-5; maybe TRBD2 (6 bases). Trimming left V 6 bases short and J 1 base short, with 15 bases between. The CDR3 has 14 residues. In germline, CDR1 is DFQATT, CDR2 SNEGSKA (reference sequence). CDR3 region: CSAKARDSQETQYF. The DNA of the CDR3 is TGCAGTGCCAAGGCCCGGGACTCCCAAGAGACCCAGTACTTC.

V gene TRBV3-1 combines with J gene TRBJ2-4, with 9 nucleotides matching TRBD2. Gene TRBJ2-5 matches the end of the DNA better, so the J call may be wrong. CDR3 length: 13 amino acids. The germline gives CDR1 LGHDT, CDR2 YNNKEL (reference sequence). CDR3 coding DNA: TGTGCCAGCAGCCCAAGCGGGGGGCAGACCCAGTACTTC. Translation: CASSPSGGQTQYF.

This clonotype has just a few counts. V and J are TRBV7-2 and TRBJ2-1; D is unclear. This CDR3 comprises 11 residues. Germline CDR1 is SGHTA and CDR2 is FQGNSA. V dropped 4 bases and J dropped 8 bases, with 6 bases sitting between them. CDR3 sequence (DNA): TGTGCCAGCAGCTCGGTAGATGAGCAGTTCTTC. Translating it yields CASSSVDEQFF.

In DNA form, the CDR3 reads TGTGCCAGCAGTACCTTTAAAACCGGGACAGGGATAGCTGGCTACACCTTC. It is translated as CASSTFKTGTGIAGYTF. The V call is TRBV12-3 or TRBV12-4, the J call TRBJ1-2, with 9 nucleotides matching TRBD1. V shed 5 bases, J shed 7 bases, and the junction held 17 bases outside the gene matches. The CDR3 spans 17 residues.

The gene calls are TRBV3-1 and TRBJ2-1, with D perhaps matching TRBD2 (6 bases). Germline CDR1 and CDR2: LGHDT and YNNKEL (reference sequence). The CDR3 spans 16 residues. V gave up 0 bases and J gave up 10 bases, with 19 bases separating them. The CDR3 DNA sequence: TGTGCCAGCAGCCAAGATCCGCGGGGACCACGTGGGGAGCAGTTCTTC. Its protein product is CASSQDPRGPRGEQFF.

This sequence joins TRBV6-5 and TRBJ1-1; tentatively, D is TRBD1 (5 bases). The V and J ends lost 0 bases and 3 bases respectively, with 14 bases between them. This CDR3 contains 16 residues. Germline CDR1 reads MNHEY; CDR2 reads SVGAGI. CDR3 in amino acids: CASSYSRDRPYTEAFF. The CDR3 region has the DNA TGTGCCAGCAGTTACTCGAGGGACCGACCGTACACTGAAGCTTTCTTT.

The genes are TRBV6-1 and TRBJ2-3; D is unclear. CDR1 MNHNS and CDR2 SASEGT come from the germline V gene. V was pared by 4 bases and J by 4 bases, with 21 bases between. The CDR3 runs to 17 residues. The DNA for the CDR3 is TGTGCCAGCAGTGCCCAACCCCGGGTCCTTATACCAGATACGCAGTATTTT. Protein product: CASSAQPRVLIPDTQYF.

This clonotype was recorded a few times. The J gene is TRBJ2-1, the V gene TRBV29-1; 9 nucleotides line up with TRBD2. CDR3 length: 16 residues. V shed 1 base, J shed 7 bases, and the junction held 11 bases outside the gene matches. The V gene's germline CDR1 is SQVTM and CDR2 ANQGSEA. DNA of the CDR3: TGCAGCGTTGAAGGAGGCTCTCGCGGGGGGGTGAATGAGCAGTTCTTC. It specifies CSVEGGSRGGVNEQFF.